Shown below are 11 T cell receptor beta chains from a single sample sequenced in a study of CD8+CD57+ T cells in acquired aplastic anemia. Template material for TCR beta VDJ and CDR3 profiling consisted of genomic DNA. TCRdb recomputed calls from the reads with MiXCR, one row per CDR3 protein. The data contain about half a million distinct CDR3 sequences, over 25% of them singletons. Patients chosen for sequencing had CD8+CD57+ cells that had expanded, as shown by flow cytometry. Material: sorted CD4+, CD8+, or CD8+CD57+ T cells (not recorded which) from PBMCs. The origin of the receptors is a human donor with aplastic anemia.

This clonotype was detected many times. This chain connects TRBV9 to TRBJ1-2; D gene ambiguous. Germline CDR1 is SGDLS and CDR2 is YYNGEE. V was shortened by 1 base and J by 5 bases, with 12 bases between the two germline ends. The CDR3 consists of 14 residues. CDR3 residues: CASSVLSDSYGYTF. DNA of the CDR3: TGTGCCAGCAGCGTACTTTCAGACTCTTATGGCTACACCTTC.

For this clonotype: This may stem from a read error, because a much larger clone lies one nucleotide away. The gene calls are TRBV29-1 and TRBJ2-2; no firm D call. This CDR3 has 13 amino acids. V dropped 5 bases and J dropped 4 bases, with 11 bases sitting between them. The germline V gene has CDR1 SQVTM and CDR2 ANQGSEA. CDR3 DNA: TGCAGCGTTCTCACCATGGGCACCGGGGAGCTGTTTTTT. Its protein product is CSVLTMGTGELFF.

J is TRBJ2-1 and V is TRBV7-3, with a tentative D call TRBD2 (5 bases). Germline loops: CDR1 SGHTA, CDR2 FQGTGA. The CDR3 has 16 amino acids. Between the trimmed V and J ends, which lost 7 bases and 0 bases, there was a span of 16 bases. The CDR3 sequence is CASTPTADYSYNEQFF. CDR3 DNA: TGTGCCAGCACCCCTACAGCGGATTACTCCTACAATGAGCAGTTCTTC.

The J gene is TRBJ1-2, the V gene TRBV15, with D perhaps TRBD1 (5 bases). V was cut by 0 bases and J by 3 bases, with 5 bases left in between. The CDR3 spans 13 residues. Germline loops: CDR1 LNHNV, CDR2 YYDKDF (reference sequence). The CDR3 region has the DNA TGTGCCACCAGCAGAGACAGGGACTATGGCTACACCTTC. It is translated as CATSRDRDYGYTF.

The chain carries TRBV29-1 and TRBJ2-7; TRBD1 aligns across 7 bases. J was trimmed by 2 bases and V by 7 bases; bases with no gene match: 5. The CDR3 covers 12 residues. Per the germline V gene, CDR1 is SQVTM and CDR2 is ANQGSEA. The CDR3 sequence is CSATTGTYEQYF. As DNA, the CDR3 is TGCAGCGCCACGACAGGGACCTACGAGCAGTACTTC.

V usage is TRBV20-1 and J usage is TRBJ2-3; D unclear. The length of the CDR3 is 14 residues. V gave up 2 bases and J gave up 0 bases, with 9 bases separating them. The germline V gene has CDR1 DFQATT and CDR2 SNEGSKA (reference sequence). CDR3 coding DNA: TGCAGTGCTAGAATACTTGGAAGCACAGATACGCAGTATTTT. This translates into CSARILGSTDTQYF.

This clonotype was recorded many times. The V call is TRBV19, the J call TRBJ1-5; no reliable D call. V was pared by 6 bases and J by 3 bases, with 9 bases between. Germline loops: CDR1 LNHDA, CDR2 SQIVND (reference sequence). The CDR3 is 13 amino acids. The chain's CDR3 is CASRAAVNQPQHF. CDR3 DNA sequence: TGTGCCAGTAGGGCGGCAGTCAATCAGCCCCAGCATTTT.

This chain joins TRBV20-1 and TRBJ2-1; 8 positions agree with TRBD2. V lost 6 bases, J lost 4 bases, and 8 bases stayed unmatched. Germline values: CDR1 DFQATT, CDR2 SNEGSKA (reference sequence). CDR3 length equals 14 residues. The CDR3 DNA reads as TGCAGTGCCTCGAGTAGCGGGGATTACAATGAGCAGTTCTTC. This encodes CSASSSGDYNEQFF.

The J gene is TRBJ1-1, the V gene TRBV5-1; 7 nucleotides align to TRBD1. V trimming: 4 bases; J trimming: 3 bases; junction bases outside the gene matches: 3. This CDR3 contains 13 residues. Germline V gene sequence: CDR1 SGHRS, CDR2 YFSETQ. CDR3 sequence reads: CASSGTGDTEAFF. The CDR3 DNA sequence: TGCGCCAGCAGCGGTACAGGGGACACTGAAGCTTTCTTT.

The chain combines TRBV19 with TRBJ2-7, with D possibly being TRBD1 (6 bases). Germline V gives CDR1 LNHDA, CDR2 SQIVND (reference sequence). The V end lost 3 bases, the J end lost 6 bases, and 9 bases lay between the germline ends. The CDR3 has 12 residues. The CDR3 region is CASSILGGEQYF. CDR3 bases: TGTGCCAGTAGTATTCTAGGGGGCGAGCAGTACTTC.

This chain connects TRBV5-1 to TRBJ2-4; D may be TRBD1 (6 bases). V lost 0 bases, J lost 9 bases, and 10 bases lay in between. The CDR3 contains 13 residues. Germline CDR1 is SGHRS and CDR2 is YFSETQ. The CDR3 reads CASSLGQEPIQYF. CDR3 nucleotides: TGCGCCAGCAGCTTGGGACAGGAGCCCATTCAGTACTTC. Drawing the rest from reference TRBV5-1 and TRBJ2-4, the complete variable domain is KAGVTQTPRYLIKTRGQQVTLSCSPISGHRSVSWYQQTPGQGLQFLFEYFSETQRNKGNFPGRFSGRQFSNSRSEMNVSTLELGDSALYLCASSLGQEPIQYFGAGTRLSVL.